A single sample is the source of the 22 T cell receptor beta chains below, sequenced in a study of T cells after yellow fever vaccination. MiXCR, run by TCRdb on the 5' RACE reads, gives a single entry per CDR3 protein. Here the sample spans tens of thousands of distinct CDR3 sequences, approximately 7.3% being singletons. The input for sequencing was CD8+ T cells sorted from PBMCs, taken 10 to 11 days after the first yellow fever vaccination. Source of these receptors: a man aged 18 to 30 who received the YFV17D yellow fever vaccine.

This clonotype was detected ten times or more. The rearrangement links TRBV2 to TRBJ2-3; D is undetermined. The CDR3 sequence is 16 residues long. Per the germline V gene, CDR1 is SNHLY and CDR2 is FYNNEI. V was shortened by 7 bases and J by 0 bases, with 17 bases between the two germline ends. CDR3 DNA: TGTGCCAGCACCAAAAGGATTCAGTCCAGCACAGATACGCAGTATTTT. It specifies CASTKRIQSSTDTQYF.

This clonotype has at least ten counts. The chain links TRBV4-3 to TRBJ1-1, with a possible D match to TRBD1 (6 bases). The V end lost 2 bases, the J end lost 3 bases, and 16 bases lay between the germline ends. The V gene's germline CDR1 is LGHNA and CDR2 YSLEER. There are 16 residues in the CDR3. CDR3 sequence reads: CASSQSREAGDTEAFF. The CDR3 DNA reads TGCGCCAGCAGCCAATCCCGGGAGGCAGGGGACACTGAAGCTTTCTTT.

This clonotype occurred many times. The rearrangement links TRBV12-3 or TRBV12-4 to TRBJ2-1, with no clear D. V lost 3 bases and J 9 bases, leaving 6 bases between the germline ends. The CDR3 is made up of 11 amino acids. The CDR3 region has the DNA TGTGCCAGCAGTTTTGGCAGTGAGCAGTTCTTC. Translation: CASSFGSEQFF.

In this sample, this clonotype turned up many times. CDR3 in amino acids: CASSHGTENSPLHF. CDR3 DNA sequence: TGCGCCAGCAGCCATGGGACCGAGAATTCACCCCTCCACTTT. This sequence joins TRBV4-1 and TRBJ1-6; D might be TRBD1 (5 bases). Per the germline V gene, CDR1 is MGHRA and CDR2 is YSYEKL. V lost 3 bases to trimming and J lost 7 bases, with 10 bases between them. CDR3 length: 14 residues.

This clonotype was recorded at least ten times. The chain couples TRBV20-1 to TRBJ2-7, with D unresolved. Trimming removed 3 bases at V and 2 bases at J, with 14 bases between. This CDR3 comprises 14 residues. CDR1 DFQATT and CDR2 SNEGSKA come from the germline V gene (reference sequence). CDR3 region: CSASPSRSPYEQYV. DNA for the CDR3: TGCAGTGCTAGTCCCTCCCGGAGTCCCTACGAGCAGTACGTC.

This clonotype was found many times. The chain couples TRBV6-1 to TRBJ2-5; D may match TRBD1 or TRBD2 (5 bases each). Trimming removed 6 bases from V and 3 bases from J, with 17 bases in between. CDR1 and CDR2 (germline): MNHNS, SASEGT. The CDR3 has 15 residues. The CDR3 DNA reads TGTGCCAGCAGCCCCGGGACGGCAGTAGAAGAGACCCAGTACTTC. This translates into CASSPGTAVEETQYF.

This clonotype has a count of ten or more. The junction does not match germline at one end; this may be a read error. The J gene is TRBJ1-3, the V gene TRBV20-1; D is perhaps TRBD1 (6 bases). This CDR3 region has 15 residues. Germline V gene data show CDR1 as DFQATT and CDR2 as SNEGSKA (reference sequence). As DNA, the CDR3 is TGCAGTGCCAGAGGGGACACTGACTCTGGAAACACCATATATTTT. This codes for CSARGDTDSGNTIYF.

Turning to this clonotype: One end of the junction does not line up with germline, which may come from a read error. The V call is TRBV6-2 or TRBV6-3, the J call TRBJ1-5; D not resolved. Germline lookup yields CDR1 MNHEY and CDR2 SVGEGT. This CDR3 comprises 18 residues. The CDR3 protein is CASSYLNSQGSANQPKHF. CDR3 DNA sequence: TGTGCCAGCAGTTACCTAAACTCCCAAGGATCGGCTAATCAGCCCAAGCATTTT.

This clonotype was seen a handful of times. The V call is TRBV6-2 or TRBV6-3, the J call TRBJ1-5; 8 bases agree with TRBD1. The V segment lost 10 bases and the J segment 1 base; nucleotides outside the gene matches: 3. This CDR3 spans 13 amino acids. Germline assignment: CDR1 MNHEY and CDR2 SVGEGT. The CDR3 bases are TGTGCCACCAGGGGGCGCAGCAATCAGCCCCAGCATTTT. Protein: CATRGRSNQPQHF.

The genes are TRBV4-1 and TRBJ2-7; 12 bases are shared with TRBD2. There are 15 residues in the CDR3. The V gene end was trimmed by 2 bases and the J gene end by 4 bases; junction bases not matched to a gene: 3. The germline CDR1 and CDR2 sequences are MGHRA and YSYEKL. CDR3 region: CASSQLGTSGYEQYF. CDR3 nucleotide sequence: TGCGCCAGCAGCCAACTTGGGACTAGCGGGTACGAGCAGTACTTC.

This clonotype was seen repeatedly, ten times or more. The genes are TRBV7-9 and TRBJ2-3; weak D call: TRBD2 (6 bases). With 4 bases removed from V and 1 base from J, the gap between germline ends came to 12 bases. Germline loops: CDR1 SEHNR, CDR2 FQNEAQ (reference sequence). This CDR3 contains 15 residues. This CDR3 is CASSSRRGRTDTQYF. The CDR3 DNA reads TGTGCCAGCAGCTCCCGGCGGGGCCGCACAGATACGCAGTATTTT.

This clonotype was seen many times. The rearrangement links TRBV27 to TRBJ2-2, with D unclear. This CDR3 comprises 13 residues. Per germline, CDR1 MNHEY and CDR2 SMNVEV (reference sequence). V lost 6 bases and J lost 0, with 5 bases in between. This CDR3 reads CASRPPNTGELFF. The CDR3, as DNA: TGTGCCAGCAGACCTCCGAACACCGGGGAGCTGTTTTTT.

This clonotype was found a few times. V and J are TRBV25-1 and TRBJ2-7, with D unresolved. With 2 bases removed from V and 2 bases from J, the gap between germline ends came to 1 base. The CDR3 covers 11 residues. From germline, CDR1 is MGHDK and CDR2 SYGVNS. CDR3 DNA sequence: TGTGCCAGCAGTGAAACCTACGAGCAGTACTTC. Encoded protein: CASSETYEQYF.

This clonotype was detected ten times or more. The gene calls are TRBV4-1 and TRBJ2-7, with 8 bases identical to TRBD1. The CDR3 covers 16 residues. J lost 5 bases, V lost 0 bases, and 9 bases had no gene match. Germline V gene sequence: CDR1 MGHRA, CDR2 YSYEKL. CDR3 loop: CASSQEQQGGWDEQYF. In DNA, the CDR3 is TGCGCCAGCAGCCAAGAACAACAGGGGGGTTGGGACGAGCAGTACTTC.

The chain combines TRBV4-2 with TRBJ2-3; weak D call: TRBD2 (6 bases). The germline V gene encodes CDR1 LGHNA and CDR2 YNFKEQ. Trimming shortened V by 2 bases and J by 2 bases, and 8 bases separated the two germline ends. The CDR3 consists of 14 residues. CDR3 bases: TGTGCCAGCAGCCAATCGGGGGTCACAGATACGCAGTATTTT. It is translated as CASSQSGVTDTQYF.

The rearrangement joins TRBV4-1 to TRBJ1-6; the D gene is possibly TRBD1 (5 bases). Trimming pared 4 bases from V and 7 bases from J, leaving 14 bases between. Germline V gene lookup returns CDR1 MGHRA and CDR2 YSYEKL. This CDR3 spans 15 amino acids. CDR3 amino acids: CASSRYKGLNSPLHF. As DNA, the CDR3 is TGCGCCAGCAGCCGATACAAGGGGCTGAATTCACCCCTCCACTTT.

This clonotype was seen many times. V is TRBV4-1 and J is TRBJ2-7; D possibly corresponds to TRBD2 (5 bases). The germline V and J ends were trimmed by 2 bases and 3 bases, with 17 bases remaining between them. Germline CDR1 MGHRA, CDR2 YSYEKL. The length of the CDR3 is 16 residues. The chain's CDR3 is CASSQKAAQNGYEQYF. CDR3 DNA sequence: TGCGCCAGCAGCCAAAAAGCGGCGCAGAACGGCTACGAGCAGTACTTC.

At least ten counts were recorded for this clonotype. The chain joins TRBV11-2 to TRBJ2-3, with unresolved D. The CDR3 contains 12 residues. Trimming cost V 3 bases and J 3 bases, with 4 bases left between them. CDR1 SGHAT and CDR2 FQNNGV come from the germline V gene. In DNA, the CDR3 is TGTGCCAGCAGCTTCCTTACAGATACGCAGTATTTT. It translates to CASSFLTDTQYF. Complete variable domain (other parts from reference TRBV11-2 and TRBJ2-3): EAGVAQSPRYKIIEKRQSVAFWCNPISGHATLYWYQQILGQGPKLLIQFQNNGVVDDSQLPKDRFSAERLKGVDSTLKIQPAKLEDSAVYLCASSFLTDTQYFGPGTRLTVL.

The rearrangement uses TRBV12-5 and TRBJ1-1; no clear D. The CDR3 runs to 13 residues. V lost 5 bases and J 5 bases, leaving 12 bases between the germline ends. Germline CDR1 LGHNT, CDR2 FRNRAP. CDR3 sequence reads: CASGATGGTEAFF. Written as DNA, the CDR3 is TGTGCTAGTGGTGCGACGGGCGGAACTGAAGCTTTCTTT.

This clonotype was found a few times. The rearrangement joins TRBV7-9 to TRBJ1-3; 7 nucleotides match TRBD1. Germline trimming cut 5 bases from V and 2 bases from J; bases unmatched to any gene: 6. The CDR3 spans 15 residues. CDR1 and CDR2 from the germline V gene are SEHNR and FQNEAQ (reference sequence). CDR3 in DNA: TGTGCCAGCAGCACTACAGGGGTTGCTGGAAACACCATATATTTT. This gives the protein CASSTTGVAGNTIYF. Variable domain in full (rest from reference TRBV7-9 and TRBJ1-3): DTGVSQNPRHKITKRGQNVTFRCDPISEHNRLYWYRQTLGQGPEFLTYFQNEAQLEKSRLLSDRFSAERPKGSFSTLEIQRTEQGDSAMYLCASSTTGVAGNTIYFGEGSWLTVV.

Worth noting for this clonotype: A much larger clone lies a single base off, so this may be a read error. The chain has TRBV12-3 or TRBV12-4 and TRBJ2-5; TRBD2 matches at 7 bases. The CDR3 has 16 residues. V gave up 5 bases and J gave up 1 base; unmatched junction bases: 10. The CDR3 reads CASSIPGPGGQETQYF. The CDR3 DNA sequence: TGTGCCAGCAGTATCCCGGGACCGGGGGGCCAAGAGACCCAGTACTTC.

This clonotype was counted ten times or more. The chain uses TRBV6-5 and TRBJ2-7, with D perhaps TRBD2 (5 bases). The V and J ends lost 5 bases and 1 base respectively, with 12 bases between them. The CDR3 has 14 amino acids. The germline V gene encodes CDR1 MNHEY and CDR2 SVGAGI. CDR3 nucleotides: TGTGCCAGCAGTAATGGGGAGATTTCCTACGAGCAGTACTTC. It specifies CASSNGEISYEQYF.